A selection of T cell receptor beta chains follows, all from one sample in a study of early T cells in non-severe SARS-CoV-2 infection. TCRdb called the 5' RACE reads again in MiXCR, with one record for every CDR3 protein. The profile shows about 50,000 distinct CDR3 sequences, about 9.3% of them singletons. Sequenced input: whole blood. The receptors here all came from an adult who was a healthcare worker with PCR-confirmed SARS-CoV-2 infection or an uninfected control (not recorded which). The CDR3 runs from the conserved cysteine through the conserved F or W. The order of the fields is CDR3 protein, CDR3 DNA, J gene, V gene, clone size, D gene. D genes are given only for firm matches. Clone size is given for some rows only: seen once, a few or many times, or a class if the clone is expanded.

CASKLAADTGELFF TGTGCCAGCAAACTAGCGGCAGACACCGGGGAGCTGTTTTTT TRBJ2-2 TRBV12-3/TRBV12-4 many TRBD2
CASSMSGQHNFMNTEAFF TGTGCCAGTAGTATGTCGGGGCAGCACAATTTCATGAACACTGAAGCTTTCTTT TRBJ1-1 TRBV19 many .
CASSGAGTTDTQYF TGTGCCAGCAGCGGGGCAGGGACGACAGATACGCAGTATTTT TRBJ2-3 TRBV27 many .
CASSVTGDLVLVEQFF TGTGCCAGCAGCGTAACAGGGGATCTGGTGTTGGTTGAGCAGTTCTTC TRBJ2-1 TRBV9 . TRBD1
CASSLGGNEKLFF TGTGCCAGCAGCTTAGGCGGTAATGAAAAACTGTTTTTT TRBJ1-4 TRBV7-9 medium-sized .
CSASGTKGTQYF TGCAGTGCTTCCGGGACTAAAGGGACCCAGTACTTC TRBJ2-5 TRBV20-1 many TRBD2
CASNLGGQRKTQYF TGTGCCAGCAACTTAGGGGGGCAGAGGAAGACCCAGTACTTC TRBJ2-5 TRBV5-4 . .
CASSFRVTDGANVLTF TGTGCCAGCAGCTTCAGAGTGACAGATGGGGCCAACGTCCTGACTTTC TRBJ2-6 TRBV13 many .
CAITPGQGNSPLHF TGTGCCATCACCCCCGGACAGGGAAATTCACCCCTCCACTTT TRBJ1-6 TRBV10-3 many TRBD1
CATSDFGDNQETQYF TGTGCCACCAGTGATTTCGGGGACAACCAAGAGACCCAGTACTTC TRBJ2-5 TRBV24-1 many .
CASSPFVRGSSYNEQFF TGTGCCAGCAGCCCCTTCGTCCGGGGGAGCTCCTACAATGAGCAGTTCTTC TRBJ2-1 TRBV11-2 few .
CASSLVQEINEKLFF TGTGCCAGCAGCTTAGTTCAGGAGATTAATGAAAAACTGTTTTTT TRBJ1-4 TRBV7-9 many .
CASSRPGLAGSGEQYF TGTGCCAGCAGTCGCCCGGGACTAGCGGGTAGCGGCGAGCAGTACTTC TRBJ2-7 TRBV28 few TRBD2
CASSQMVLAGEGAKNIQYF TGTGCCAGTAGTCAGATGGTCCTAGCGGGAGAGGGGGCCAAAAACATTCAGTACTTC TRBJ2-4 TRBV19 . TRBD2
CSATPGSSGNTIYF TGCAGTGCCACCCCCGGGAGCTCTGGAAACACCATATATTTT TRBJ1-3 TRBV20-1 many .
CASSFSQEPGLEQYF TGCGCCAGCAGCTTTTCCCAGGAACCGGGGTTGGAGCAGTACTTC TRBJ2-7 TRBV5-1 few .
CSARERTGKAGNTIYF TGCAGTGCTAGAGAGAGGACAGGGAAGGCTGGAAACACCATATATTTT TRBJ1-3 TRBV20-1 many TRBD1
CASSYLSGNTDTQYF TGTGCCAGCAGTTACCTTAGCGGGAACACAGATACGCAGTATTTT TRBJ2-3 TRBV6-5 many TRBD2
CASSFGDRNNSPLHF TGTGCCAGCAGCTTTGGGGACAGGAATAATTCACCCCTCCACTTT TRBJ1-6 TRBV7-2 few TRBD1
CVSSQDSDSLWEQFF TGCGTCAGCAGCCAAGATTCCGACAGTCTTTGGGAGCAGTTCTTC TRBJ2-1 TRBV4-3 few .
CASSHPQGSTTEAFF TGTGCCAGCAGCCATCCCCAGGGTAGCACCACTGAAGCTTTCTTT TRBJ1-1 TRBV14 . .
CASSGTTPGNTIYF TGTGCCAGCAGCGGGACGACCCCTGGAAACACCATATATTTT TRBJ1-3 TRBV9 many .
CATSPDSPVAGELFF TGTGCCACCAGCCCGGACAGTCCCGTCGCCGGGGAGCTGTTTTTT TRBJ2-2 TRBV24-1 . .
CAITEQSTDTQYF TGTGCCATTACCGAGCAATCCACAGATACGCAGTATTTT TRBJ2-3 TRBV10-3 many .